One sample yielded the 12 T cell receptor beta chains listed below, sequenced in a study of T cell repertoires in cytomegalovirus infection. Using its own MiXCR run on the reads, TCRdb lists one record per CDR3 protein. This table has about 360,000 distinct CDR3 sequences, approximately 18% appearing once. The sample consisted of PBMCs. The source is a human donor in good health (CMV status not recorded). Some clones in this sample may be carry-over from other donors' samples.

The V call is TRBV28, the J call TRBJ1-5; TRBD1 is a possible D gene (6 bases). V was shortened by 3 bases and J by 2 bases, with 14 bases between the two germline ends. This CDR3 is built from 16 residues. Germline V lookup: CDR1 MDHEN, CDR2 SYDVKM. The chain's CDR3 is CASSFIPGAGNQPQHF. In DNA form, the CDR3 reads TGTGCCAGCAGTTTTATCCCGGGGGCGGGCAATCAGCCCCAGCATTTT.

This rearrangement joins TRBV11-2 to TRBJ2-5, with TRBD2 matching over 10 bases. V lost 5 bases and J lost 2; bases outside the gene matches: 8. This CDR3 has 16 amino acids. Germline V lookup: CDR1 SGHAT, CDR2 FQNNGV. DNA for the CDR3: TGTGCCAGCAGCCCAAGGTGGACTAGCGGACAAGAGACCCAGTACTTC. This sequence encodes CASSPRWTSGQETQYF. Drawing the rest from reference TRBV11-2 and TRBJ2-5, the complete variable domain is EAGVAQSPRYKIIEKRQSVAFWCNPISGHATLYWYQQILGQGPKLLIQFQNNGVVDDSQLPKDRFSAERLKGVDSTLKIQPAKLEDSAVYLCASSPRWTSGQETQYFGPGTRLLVL.

This clonotype occurred many times. V is TRBV7-2 and J is TRBJ1-1, with D perhaps TRBD1 (6 bases). The V gene's germline CDR1 is SGHTA and CDR2 FQGNSA. The CDR3 length is 15 residues. Trimming shortened V by 7 bases and J by 2 bases, and 17 bases separated the two germline ends. DNA of the CDR3: TGTGCCAGCATCCTCTATGGGGGCGGTAACACTGAAGCTTTCTTT. As protein: CASILYGGGNTEAFF. The full variable domain, rest sourced from reference TRBV7-2 and TRBJ1-1, is GAGVSQSPSNKVTEKGKDVELRCDPISGHTALYWYRQSLGQGLEFLIYFQGNSAPDKSGLPSDRFSAERTGGSVSTLTIQRTQQEDSAVYLCASILYGGGNTEAFFGQGTRLTVV.

The V and J genes are TRBV12-3 or TRBV12-4 and TRBJ1-2; D unclear. The CDR3 runs 14 residues. Trimming left V 3 bases short and J 6 bases short, with 14 bases between. CDR3 sequence reads: CASSFFEGGDGYTF. The CDR3 DNA reads as TGTGCCAGCAGTTTCTTTGAGGGTGGAGATGGCTACACCTTC.

This clonotype was detected a few times. V is TRBV6-1 and J is TRBJ2-4; D gene unclear. Germline V gene data show CDR1 as MNHNS and CDR2 as SASEGT. V shed 1 base and J shed 3 bases, with 7 bases lying between them. This CDR3 is 14 amino acids long. This CDR3 reads CASSEGFYKNIQYF. In DNA form, the CDR3 reads TGTGCCAGCAGTGAAGGATTTTACAAAAACATTCAGTACTTC.

This rearrangement joins TRBV7-6 to TRBJ1-3; D unclear. The CDR3 contains 13 residues. V lost 4 bases to trimming and J lost 4 bases, with 8 bases between them. Germline V gene lookup returns CDR1 SGHVS and CDR2 FNYEAQ. The CDR3 here is CASSWGGGNTIYF. CDR3 coding DNA: TGTGCCAGCAGCTGGGGTGGCGGAAACACCATATATTTT.

V gene TRBV12-3 or TRBV12-4 combines with J gene TRBJ1-4, with unresolved D. The CDR3 runs to 15 residues. Trimming cost V 6 bases and J 7 bases, with 18 bases left between them. The CDR3 protein is CASRPPGAGREKLFF. The CDR3 region has the DNA TGTGCCAGCAGACCCCCCGGTGCGGGTCGTGAAAAACTGTTTTTT.

This clonotype was counted a single time. The V gene is TRBV2, the J gene TRBJ2-3, with 8 bases fitting TRBD2. The germline CDR1 and CDR2 sequences are SNHLY and FYNNEI. The CDR3 loop spans 15 amino acids. V gave up 5 bases and J gave up 6 bases; unmatched junction bases: 10. CDR3 nucleotides: TGTGCCAGCAGTTCAGCGGGGGCGTTTTTGGATACGCAGTATTTT. Translation gives CASSSAGAFLDTQYF.

The CDR3 protein is CASSVQPKHLPSDEKLFF. For the CDR3, the DNA is TGCGCCAGCAGCGTGCAGCCCAAACATCTCCCATCGGATGAAAAACTGTTTTTT. The V and J genes are TRBV4-1 and TRBJ1-4; D remains unclear. The CDR3 spans 18 residues. Germline lookup yields CDR1 MGHRA and CDR2 YSYEKL. With 5 bases removed from V and 6 bases from J, the gap between germline ends came to 25 bases.

The sample holds many counts of this clonotype. The CDR3 region is CASSVKEGPYEQYF. The CDR3 region has the DNA TGTGCCAGCAGTGTAAAGGAGGGGCCCTACGAGCAGTACTTC. The chain joins TRBV7-9 to TRBJ2-7; possibly TRBD2 for D (6 bases). Germline V gene lookup returns CDR1 SEHNR and CDR2 FQNEAQ (reference sequence). The ends were cut back, 6 bases at V and 2 bases at J, with 14 bases in the middle. The CDR3 loop spans 14 amino acids.

This clonotype has more than one count but fewer than ten. The chain uses TRBV12-3 or TRBV12-4 and TRBJ2-3; a weak D match, TRBD2 (6 bases). This CDR3 is 16 amino acids long. V was trimmed by 5 bases and J by 1 base, leaving 16 bases between them. In nucleotides, the CDR3 is TGTGCCAGCAGTCCCCTTGGGTCGGGGGGCACAGATACGCAGTATTTT. It translates to CASSPLGSGGTDTQYF.

This clonotype was seen more than once but under ten times. The chain couples TRBV11-2 to TRBJ2-5, with 7 bases aligning to TRBD1. V lost 3 bases to trimming and J lost 0 bases; unmatched junction nucleotides: 7. Germline V lookup: CDR1 SGHAT, CDR2 FQNNGV. The CDR3 is 16 amino acids. DNA of the CDR3: TGTGCCAGCAGCTTGAGAGGGGGCCCGTACCAAGAGACCCAGTACTTC. Translating gives CASSLRGGPYQETQYF. Full variable domain (remainder filled in from reference TRBV11-2 and TRBJ2-5): EAGVAQSPRYKIIEKRQSVAFWCNPISGHATLYWYQQILGQGPKLLIQFQNNGVVDDSQLPKDRFSAERLKGVDSTLKIQPAKLEDSAVYLCASSLRGGPYQETQYFGPGTRLLVL.